The sequence of this T cell receptor (beta chain) was determined in a study of T-cell reconstitution after alpha-beta-depleted transplantation in children. This sample's TCRbeta library carried unique molecular identifier barcodes. TCRdb ran MiXCR on the PCR reads and lists one entry per CDR3 protein. The data contain approximately 110,000 distinct CDR3 sequences, more than 20% of them singletons. J lost 10 bases, V lost 2 bases, and 8 bases had no gene match. Germline lookup yields CDR1 SQVTM and CDR2 ANQGSEA. The CDR3 sequence is 15 residues long. Sequences were derived from PBMCs, mostly from graft donor cells, sampled 180 days after TCRalphabeta/CD19-depleted stem cell transplant. The sequence came from a male patient between 2 and 9 years old who had a stem cell transplant for chronic granulomatous disease, so the T cells may come from the graft donor. The chain carries TRBV29-1 and TRBJ2-1; 13 bases match TRBD2. DNA for the CDR3: TGCAGCGTTGAAATGGGACTAGCGGGATCTGGGGAGCAGTTCTTC. It yields the protein CSVEMGLAGSGEQFF.